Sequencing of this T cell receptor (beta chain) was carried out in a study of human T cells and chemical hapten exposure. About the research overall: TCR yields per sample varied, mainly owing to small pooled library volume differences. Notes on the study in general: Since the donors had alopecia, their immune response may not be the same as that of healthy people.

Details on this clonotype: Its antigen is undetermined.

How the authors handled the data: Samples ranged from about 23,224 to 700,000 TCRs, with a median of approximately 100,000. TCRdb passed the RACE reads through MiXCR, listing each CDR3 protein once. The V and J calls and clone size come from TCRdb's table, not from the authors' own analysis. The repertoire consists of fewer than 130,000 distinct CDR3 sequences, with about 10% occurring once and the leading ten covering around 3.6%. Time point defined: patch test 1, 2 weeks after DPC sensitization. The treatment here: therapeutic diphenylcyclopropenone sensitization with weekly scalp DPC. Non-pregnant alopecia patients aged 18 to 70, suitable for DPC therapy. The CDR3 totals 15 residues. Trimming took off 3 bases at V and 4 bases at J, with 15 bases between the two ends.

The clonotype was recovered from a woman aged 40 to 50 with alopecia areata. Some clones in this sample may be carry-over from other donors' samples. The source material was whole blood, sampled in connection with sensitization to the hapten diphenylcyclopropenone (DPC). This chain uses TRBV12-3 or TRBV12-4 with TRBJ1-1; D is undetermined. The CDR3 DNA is TGTGCCAGCAGTTTGCGGGGTATTCTCCCCACTGAAGCTTTCTTT. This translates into CASSLRGILPTEAFF.